These 9 T cell receptor beta chains were all obtained from the same sample, sequenced in a study of identical twins (dated by TCRdb to the mid-2010s). The library was generated by 5' RACE. Sequencing used an Illumina HiSeq 2000. Using fastp at Q25 and MiXCR, TCRdb reprocessed the public reads and kept productive beta chains. Rows merge per CDR3 protein into single entries with the most common DNA and genes. The sample data list fewer than 350,000 distinct CDR3 sequences, and 8% to 9% of these were observed just once. The ten most abundant clones make up over 2% of the sample. These records were also assigned to another study, of yellow fever vaccine responses in identical twins.

Sequenced input: memory (CD45RO+) T cells sorted from blood. The cell subset or site label corresponds to: CD45RO+ enriched T cells. Receptors originate from a young woman in good health.

This clonotype was seen ten or more times. The rearrangement links TRBV20-1 to TRBJ1-1; perhaps TRBD1 as D (5 bases). CDR1 and CDR2 from the germline V gene are DFQATT and SNEGSKA (reference sequence). With 6 bases removed from V and 2 bases from J, the gap between germline ends came to 7 bases. CDR3 size: 11 residues. The CDR3 DNA sequence: TGCAGTGCGGGGGAAAACACTGAAGCTTTCTTT. This sequence encodes CSAGENTEAFF.

This clonotype was seen only a few times. The CDR3 end shows no conserved phenylalanine or tryptophan, and so a read error is likely. The V and J genes are TRBV12-3 or TRBV12-4 and TRBJ2-2, with D perhaps matching TRBD1 or TRBD2 (5 bases each). With 1 base removed from V and 5 bases from J, the gap between germline ends came to 11 bases. This CDR3 comprises 15 residues. CDR3 nucleotide sequence: TGTGCCAGCAGTTTAGAGGGGACCCGGACCGGGGAGCTGTTTATT. This gives the protein CASSLEGTRTGELFI.

This clonotype has a handful of counts. V and J are TRBV7-3 and TRBJ2-1, with TRBD1 matching 8 bases. Germline CDR1 and CDR2: SGHTA and FQGTGA. This CDR3 spans 16 amino acids. Unmatched junction bases numbered 10, after V lost 5 bases and J lost 4 bases. The DNA for the CDR3 is TGTGCCAGCAGCGACCCCGGGACAGGATCTTACAATGAGCAGTTCTTC. The encoded protein is CASSDPGTGSYNEQFF.

This clonotype was detected many times. The rearrangement joins TRBV5-5 to TRBJ2-4; possibly TRBD2 for D (5 bases). CDR3 length: 14 residues. Per germline, CDR1 SGHKS and CDR2 YYEKEE (reference sequence). V lost 0 bases and J 4 bases, leaving 8 bases between the germline ends. CDR3 sequence (DNA): TGTGCCAGCAGCTTGGATTCGGGGAAAAACATTCAGTACTTC. Its translation: CASSLDSGKNIQYF.

The V gene is TRBV6-1, the J gene TRBJ1-5, with a weak D call TRBD1 (6 bases). CDR3 length equals 15 residues. Germline loops: CDR1 MNHNS, CDR2 SASEGT. Between the trimmed V and J ends, which lost 4 bases and 5 bases, there was a span of 15 bases. The CDR3 reads CASSASTGSDQPQHF. In DNA, the CDR3 is TGTGCCAGCAGTGCATCCACAGGGTCCGATCAGCCCCAGCATTTT.

At least ten counts were recorded for this clonotype. This chain joins TRBV6-5 and TRBJ2-5, with 8 bases identical to TRBD2. This CDR3 has 15 residues. Germline-derived CDR1 and CDR2 are MNHEY and SVGAGI. Germline trimming cut 2 bases from V and 5 bases from J; bases unmatched to any gene: 7. The CDR3, as DNA: TGTGCCAGCAGTTACCCTGCTACGGGGGGGGAGACCCAGTACTTC. Protein product: CASSYPATGGETQYF.

This clonotype has ten or more counts. The V call is TRBV3-1, the J call TRBJ2-1; D unclear. Trimming shortened V by 0 bases and J by 3 bases, and 9 bases separated the two germline ends. Germline values: CDR1 LGHDT, CDR2 YNNKEL (reference sequence). This CDR3 spans 15 amino acids. The CDR3 is CASSQDGRNYNEQFF. CDR3 nucleotide sequence: TGTGCCAGCAGCCAAGATGGGCGGAACTACAATGAGCAGTTCTTC.

This sequence joins TRBV20-1 and TRBJ2-7, with 9 bases that match TRBD2. Germline CDR1 and CDR2: DFQATT and SNEGSKA (reference sequence). There are 14 residues in the CDR3. V shed 0 bases, J shed 3 bases, and the junction held 3 bases outside the gene matches. The CDR3 DNA is TGCAGTGCTAGAGAGACTAGCGGAAGCTACGAGCAGTACTTC. Translating gives CSARETSGSYEQYF.

The chain joins TRBV12-3 or TRBV12-4 to TRBJ2-5; weak D call: TRBD1 (5 bases). The CDR3 has 15 amino acids. V was shortened by 1 base and J by 1 base, with 10 bases between the two germline ends. This CDR3 reads CASSLEGAGQETQYF. The CDR3 nucleotides read TGTGCCAGCAGTTTAGAAGGGGCAGGCCAAGAGACCCAGTACTTC.